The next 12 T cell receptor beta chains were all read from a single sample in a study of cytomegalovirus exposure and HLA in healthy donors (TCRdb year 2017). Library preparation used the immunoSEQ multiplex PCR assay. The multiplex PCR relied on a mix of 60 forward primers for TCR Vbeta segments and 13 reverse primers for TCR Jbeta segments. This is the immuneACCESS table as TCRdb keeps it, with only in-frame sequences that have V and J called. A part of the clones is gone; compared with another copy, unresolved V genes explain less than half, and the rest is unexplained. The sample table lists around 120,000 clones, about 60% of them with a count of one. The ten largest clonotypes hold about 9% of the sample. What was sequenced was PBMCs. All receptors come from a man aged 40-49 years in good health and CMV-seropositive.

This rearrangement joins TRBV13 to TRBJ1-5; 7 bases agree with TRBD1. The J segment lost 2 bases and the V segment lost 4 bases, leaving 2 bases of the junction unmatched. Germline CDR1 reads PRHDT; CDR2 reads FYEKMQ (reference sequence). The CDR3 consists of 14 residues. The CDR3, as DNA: TGTGCCAGCAGCTACAGGGGAGGCAATCAGCCCCAGCATTTT. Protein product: CASSYRGGNQPQHF. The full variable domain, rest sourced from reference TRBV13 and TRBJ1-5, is AAGVIQSPRHLIKEKRETATLKCYPIPRHDTVYWYQQGPGQDPQFLISFYEKMQSDKGSIPDRFSAQQFSDYHSELNMSSLELGDSALYFCASSYRGGNQPQHFGDGTRLSIL.

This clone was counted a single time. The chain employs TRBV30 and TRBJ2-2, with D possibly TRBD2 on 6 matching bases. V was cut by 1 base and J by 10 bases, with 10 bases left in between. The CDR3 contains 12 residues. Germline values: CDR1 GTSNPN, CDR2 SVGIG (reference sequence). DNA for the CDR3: TGTGCCTGGAGTGGCGTAGCGGTGGAGCTGTTTTTT. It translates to CAWSGVAVELFF. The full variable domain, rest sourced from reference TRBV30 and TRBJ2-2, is SQTIHQWPATLVQPVGSPLSLECTVEGTSNPNLYWYRQAAGRGLQLLFYSVGIGQISSEVPQNLSASRPQDRQFILSSKKLLLSDSGFYLCAWSGVAVELFFGEGSRLTVL.

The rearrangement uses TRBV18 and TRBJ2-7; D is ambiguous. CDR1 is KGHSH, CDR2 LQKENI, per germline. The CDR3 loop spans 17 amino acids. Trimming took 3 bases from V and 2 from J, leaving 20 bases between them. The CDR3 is CASSPYNLPSQTYEQYF. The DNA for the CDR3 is TGTGCCAGCTCACCGTACAACCTCCCATCTCAAACCTACGAGCAGTACTTC.

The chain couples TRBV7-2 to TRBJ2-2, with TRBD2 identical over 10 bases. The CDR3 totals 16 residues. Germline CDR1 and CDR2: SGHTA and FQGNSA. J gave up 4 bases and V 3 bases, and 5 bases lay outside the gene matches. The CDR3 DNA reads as TGTGCCAGCAGCTTGCAAGCGGGAGGGAGCACCGGGGAGCTGTTTTTT. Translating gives CASSLQAGGSTGELFF.

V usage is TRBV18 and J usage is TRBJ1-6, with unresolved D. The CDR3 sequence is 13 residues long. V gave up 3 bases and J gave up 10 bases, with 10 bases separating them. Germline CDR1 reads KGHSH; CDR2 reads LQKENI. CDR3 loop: CASSPEVQSPLHF. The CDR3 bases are TGTGCCAGCTCACCGGAGGTGCAATCACCCCTCCACTTT.

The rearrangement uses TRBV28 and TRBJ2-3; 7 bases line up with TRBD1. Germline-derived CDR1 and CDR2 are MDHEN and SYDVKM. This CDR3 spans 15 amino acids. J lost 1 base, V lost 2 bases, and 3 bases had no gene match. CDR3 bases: TGTGCCAGCAGTTTAGCTGACAGGGGCACAGATACGCAGTATTTT. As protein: CASSLADRGTDTQYF.

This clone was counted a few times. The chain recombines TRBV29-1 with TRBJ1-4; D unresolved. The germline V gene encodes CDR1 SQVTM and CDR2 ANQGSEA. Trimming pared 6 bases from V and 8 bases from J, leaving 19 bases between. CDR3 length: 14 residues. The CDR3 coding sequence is TGCAGCGTCTCCCGGGAGCCGAGTGAGGAAAAACTGTTTTTT. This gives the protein CSVSREPSEEKLFF.

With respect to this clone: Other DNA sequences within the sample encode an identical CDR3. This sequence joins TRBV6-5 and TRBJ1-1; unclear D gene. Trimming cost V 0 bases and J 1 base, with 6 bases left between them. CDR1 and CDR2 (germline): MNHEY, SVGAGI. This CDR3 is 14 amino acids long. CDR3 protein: CASSYSRGNTEAFF. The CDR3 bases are TGTGCCAGCAGTTACTCGAGAGGGAACACTGAAGCTTTCTTT.

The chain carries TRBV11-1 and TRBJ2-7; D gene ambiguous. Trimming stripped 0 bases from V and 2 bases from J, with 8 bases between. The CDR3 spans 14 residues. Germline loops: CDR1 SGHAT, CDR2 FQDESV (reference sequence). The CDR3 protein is CASSLAPLTYEQYF. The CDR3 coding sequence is TGTGCCAGCAGCTTAGCGCCACTTACCTACGAGCAGTACTTC.

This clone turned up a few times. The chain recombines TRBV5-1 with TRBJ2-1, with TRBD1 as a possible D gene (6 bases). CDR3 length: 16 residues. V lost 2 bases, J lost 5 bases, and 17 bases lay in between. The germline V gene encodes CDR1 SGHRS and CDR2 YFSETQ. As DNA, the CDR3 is TGCGCCAGCAGCTTTACAGGGTCCCTGGGGGACAATGAGCAGTTCTTC. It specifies CASSFTGSLGDNEQFF.

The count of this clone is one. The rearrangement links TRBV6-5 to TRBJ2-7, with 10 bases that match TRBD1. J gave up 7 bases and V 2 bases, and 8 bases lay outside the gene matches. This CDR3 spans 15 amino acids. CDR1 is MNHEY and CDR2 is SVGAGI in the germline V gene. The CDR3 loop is CASSYVPGQGREQYF. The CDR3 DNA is TGTGCCAGCAGTTACGTCCCGGGACAGGGGCGGGAGCAGTACTTC.

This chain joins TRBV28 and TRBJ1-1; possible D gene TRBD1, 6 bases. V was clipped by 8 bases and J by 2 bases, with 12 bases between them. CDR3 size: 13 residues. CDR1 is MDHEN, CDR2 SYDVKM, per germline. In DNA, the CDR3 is TGTGCCAGCTTAGGACAGTTTAACACTGAAGCTTTCTTT. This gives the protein CASLGQFNTEAFF.